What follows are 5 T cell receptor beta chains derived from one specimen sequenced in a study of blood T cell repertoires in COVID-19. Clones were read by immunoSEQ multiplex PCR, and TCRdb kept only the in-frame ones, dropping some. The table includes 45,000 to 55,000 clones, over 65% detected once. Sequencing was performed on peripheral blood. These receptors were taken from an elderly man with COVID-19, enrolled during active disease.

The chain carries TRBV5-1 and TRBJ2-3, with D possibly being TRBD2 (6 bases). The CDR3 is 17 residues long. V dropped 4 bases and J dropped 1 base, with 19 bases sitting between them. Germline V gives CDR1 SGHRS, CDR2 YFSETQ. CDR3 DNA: TGCGCCAGCAGCCCGGTGGGAGGACTTGCTGGCACAGATACGCAGTATTTT. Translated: CASSPVGGLAGTDTQYF. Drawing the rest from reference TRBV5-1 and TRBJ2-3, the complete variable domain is KAGVTQTPRYLIKTRGQQVTLSCSPISGHRSVSWYQQTPGQGLQFLFEYFSETQRNKGNFPGRFSGRQFSNSRSEMNVSTLELGDSALYLCASSPVGGLAGTDTQYFGPGTRLTVL.

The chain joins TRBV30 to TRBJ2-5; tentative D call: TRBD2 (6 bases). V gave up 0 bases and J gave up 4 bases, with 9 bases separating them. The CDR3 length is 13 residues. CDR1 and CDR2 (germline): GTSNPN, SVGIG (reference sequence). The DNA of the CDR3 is TGTGCCTGGAGTGTAATGGGAGGAGAGACCCAGTACTTC. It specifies CAWSVMGGETQYF.

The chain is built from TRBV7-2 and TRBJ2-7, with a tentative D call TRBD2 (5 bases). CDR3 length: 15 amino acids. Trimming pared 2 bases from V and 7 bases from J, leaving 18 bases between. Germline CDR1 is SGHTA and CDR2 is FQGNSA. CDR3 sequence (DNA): TGTGCCAGCAGCTTAACAGTACACGACCCGGGGGAGCAGTACTTC. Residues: CASSLTVHDPGEQYF.

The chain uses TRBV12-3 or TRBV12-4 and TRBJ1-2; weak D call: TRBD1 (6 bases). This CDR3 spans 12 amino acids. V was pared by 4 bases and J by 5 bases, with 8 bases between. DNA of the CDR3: TGTGCCAGCAGTTCCACAGGGTATGGCTACACCTTC. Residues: CASSSTGYGYTF.

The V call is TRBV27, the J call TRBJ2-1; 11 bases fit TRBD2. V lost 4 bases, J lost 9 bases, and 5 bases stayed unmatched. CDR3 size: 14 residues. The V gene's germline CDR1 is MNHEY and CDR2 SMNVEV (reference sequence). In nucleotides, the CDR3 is TGTGCCAGCAGTTATTCCGGGACTAGCGGTGAGCAGTTCTTC. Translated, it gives CASSYSGTSGEQFF.